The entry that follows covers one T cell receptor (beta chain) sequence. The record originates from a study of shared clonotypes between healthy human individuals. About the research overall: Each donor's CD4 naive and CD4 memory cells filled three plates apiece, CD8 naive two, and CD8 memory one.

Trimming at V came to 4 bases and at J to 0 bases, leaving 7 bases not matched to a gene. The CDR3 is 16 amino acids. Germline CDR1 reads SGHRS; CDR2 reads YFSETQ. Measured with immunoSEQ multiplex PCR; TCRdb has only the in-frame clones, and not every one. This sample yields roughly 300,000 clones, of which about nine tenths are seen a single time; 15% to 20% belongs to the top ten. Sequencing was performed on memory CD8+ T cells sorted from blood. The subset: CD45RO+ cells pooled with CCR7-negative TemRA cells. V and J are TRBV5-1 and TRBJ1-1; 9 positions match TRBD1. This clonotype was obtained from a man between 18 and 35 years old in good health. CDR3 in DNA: TGCGCCAGCAGCCATCTAAACAGGGGGCTGAACACTGAAGCTTTCTTT. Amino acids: CASSHLNRGLNTEAFF.